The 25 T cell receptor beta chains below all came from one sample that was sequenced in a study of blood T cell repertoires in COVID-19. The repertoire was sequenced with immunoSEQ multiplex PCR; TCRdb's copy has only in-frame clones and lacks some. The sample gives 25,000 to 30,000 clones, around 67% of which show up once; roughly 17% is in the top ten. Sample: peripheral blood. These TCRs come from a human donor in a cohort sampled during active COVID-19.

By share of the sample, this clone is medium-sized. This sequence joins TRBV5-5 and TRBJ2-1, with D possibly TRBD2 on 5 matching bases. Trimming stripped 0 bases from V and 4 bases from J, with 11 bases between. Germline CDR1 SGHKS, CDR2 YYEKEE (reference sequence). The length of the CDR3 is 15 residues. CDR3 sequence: CASSLEGLAYNEQFF. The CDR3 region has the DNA TGTGCCAGCAGCTTGGAAGGGCTAGCTTACAATGAGCAGTTCTTC.

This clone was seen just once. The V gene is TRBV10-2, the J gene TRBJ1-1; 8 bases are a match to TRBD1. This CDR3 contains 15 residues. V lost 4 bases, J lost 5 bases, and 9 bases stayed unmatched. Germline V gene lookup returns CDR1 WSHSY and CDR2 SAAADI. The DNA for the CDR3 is TGCGCCAGCAGTGGCGGGCAGGGGGCATGGACTGAAGCTTTCTTT. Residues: CASSGGQGAWTEAFF.

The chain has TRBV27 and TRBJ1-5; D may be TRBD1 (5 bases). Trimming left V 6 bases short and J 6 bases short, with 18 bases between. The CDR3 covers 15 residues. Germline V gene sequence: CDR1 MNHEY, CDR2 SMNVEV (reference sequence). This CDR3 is CASSRAAGPGQPQHF. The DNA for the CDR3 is TGTGCCAGCAGCCGGGCGGCGGGGCCGGGTCAGCCCCAGCATTTT.

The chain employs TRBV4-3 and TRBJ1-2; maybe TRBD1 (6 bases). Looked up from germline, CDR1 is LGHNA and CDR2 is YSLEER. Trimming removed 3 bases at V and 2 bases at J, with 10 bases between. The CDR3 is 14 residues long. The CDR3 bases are TGCGCCAGCAGCCAGGCTACAGGGAACTATGGCTACACCTTC. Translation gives CASSQATGNYGYTF.

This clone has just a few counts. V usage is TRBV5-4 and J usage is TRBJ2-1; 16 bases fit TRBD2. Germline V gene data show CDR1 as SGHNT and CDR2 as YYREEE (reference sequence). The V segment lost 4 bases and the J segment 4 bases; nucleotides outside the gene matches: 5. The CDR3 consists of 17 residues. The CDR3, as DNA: TGTGCCAGCAGCCCGGGACTAGCGGGGGGGACGTACAATGAGCAGTTCTTC. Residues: CASSPGLAGGTYNEQFF.

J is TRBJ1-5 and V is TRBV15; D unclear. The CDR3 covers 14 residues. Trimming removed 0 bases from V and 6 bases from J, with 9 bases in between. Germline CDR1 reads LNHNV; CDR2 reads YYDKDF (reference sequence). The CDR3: CATSRDRGSQPQHF. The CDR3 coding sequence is TGTGCCACCAGCAGAGATCGGGGTAGTCAGCCCCAGCATTTT.

CDR3 residues: CSVPGLGGPDTQYF. For the CDR3, the DNA is TGCAGCGTGCCGGGACTAGGAGGGCCAGATACGCAGTATTTT. The chain recombines TRBV29-1 with TRBJ2-3, with 8 bases identical to TRBD2. The CDR3 has 14 residues. Looked up from germline, CDR1 is SQVTM and CDR2 is ANQGSEA. The J segment lost 4 bases and the V segment lost 6 bases, leaving 9 bases of the junction unmatched.

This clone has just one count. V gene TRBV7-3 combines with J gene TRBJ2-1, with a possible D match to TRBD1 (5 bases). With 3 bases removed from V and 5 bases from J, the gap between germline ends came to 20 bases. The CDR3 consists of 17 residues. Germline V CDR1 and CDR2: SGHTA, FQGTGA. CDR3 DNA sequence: TGTGCCAGCAGCTTCCTAATCAAAGGGGCTGGGCACAATGAGCAGTTCTTC. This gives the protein CASSFLIKGAGHNEQFF.

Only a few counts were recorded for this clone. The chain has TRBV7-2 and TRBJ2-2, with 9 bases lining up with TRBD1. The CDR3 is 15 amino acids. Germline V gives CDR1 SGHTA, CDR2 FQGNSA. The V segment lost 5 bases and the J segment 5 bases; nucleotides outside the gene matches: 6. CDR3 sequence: CASSATGTGTGELFF. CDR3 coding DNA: TGTGCCAGCAGCGCAACAGGGACAGGGACCGGGGAGCTGTTTTTT.

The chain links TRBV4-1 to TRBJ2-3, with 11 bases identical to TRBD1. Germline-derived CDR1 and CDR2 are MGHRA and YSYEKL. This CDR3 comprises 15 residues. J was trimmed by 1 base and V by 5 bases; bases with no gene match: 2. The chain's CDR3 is CASSRGQGGTDTQYF. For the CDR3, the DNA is TGCGCCAGCAGCAGGGGACAGGGGGGCACAGATACGCAGTATTTT.

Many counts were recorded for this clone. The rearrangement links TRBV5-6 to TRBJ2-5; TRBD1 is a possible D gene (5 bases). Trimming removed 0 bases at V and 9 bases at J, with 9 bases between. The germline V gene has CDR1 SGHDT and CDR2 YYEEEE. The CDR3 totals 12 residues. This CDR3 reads CASSLELQAQYF. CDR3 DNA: TGTGCCAGCAGCTTGGAACTACAGGCCCAGTACTTC.

The CDR3 bases are TGCGCCAGCAGCCAAGATAGAGGCGGCCTCGGGAAGACCCAGTACTTC. This sequence encodes CASSQDRGGLGKTQYF. V gene TRBV4-3 combines with J gene TRBJ2-5; D might be TRBD2 (5 bases). With 0 bases removed from V and 6 bases from J, the gap between germline ends came to 17 bases. Germline CDR1 and CDR2: LGHNA and YSLEER. The CDR3 has 16 residues.

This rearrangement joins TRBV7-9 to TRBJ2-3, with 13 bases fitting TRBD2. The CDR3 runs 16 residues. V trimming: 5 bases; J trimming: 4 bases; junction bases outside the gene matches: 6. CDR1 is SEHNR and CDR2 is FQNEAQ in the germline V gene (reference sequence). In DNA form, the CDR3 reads TGTGCCAGCAGCAATCGACTAGCGGGGGGCCCAGATACGCAGTATTTT. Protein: CASSNRLAGGPDTQYF.

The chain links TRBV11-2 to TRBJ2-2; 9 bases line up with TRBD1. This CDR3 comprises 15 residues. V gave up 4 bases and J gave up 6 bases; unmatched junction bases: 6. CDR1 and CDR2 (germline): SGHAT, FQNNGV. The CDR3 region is CASSSLTGGSGELFF. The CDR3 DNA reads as TGTGCCAGCAGCTCCCTGACAGGGGGGTCCGGGGAGCTGTTTTTT. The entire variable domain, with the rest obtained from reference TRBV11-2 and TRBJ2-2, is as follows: EAGVAQSPRYKIIEKRQSVAFWCNPISGHATLYWYQQILGQGPKLLIQFQNNGVVDDSQLPKDRFSAERLKGVDSTLKIQPAKLEDSAVYLCASSSLTGGSGELFFGEGSRLTVL.

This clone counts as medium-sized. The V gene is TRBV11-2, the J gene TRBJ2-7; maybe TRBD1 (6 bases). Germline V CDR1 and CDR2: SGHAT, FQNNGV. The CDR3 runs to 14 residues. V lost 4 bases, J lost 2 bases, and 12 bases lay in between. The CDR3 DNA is TGTGCCAGCAGCTCGCTGACAGGAACCTACGAGCAGTACTTC. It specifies CASSSLTGTYEQYF.

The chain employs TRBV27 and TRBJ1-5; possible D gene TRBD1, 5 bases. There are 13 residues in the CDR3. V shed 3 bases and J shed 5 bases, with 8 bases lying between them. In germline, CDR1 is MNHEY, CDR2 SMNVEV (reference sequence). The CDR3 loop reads CASSFGGDQPQHF. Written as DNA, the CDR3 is TGTGCCAGCAGTTTCGGGGGAGATCAGCCCCAGCATTTT.

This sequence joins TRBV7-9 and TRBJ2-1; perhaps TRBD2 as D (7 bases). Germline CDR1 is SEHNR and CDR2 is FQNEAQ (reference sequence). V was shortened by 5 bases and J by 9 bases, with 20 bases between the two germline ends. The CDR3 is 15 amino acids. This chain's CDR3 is CASSPQTGLVGEQFF. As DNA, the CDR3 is TGTGCCAGCAGCCCGCAGACAGGACTAGTAGGTGAGCAGTTCTTC.

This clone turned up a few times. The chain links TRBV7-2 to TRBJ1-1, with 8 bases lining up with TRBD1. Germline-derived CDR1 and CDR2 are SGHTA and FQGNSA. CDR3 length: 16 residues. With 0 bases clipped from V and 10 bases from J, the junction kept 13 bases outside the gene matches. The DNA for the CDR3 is TGTGCCAGCAGCTTAGCGCAGGGACAGGCCGCATTTCGAGCTTTCTTT. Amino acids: CASSLAQGQAAFRAFF.

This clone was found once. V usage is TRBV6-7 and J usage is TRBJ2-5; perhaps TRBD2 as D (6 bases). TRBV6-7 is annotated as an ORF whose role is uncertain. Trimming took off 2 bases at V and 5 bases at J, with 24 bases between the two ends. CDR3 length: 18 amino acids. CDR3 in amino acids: CASSYPGLGLLGGETQYF. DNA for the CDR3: TGTGCCAGCAGTTACCCTGGGTTGGGCCTCCTGGGAGGTGAGACCCAGTACTTC.

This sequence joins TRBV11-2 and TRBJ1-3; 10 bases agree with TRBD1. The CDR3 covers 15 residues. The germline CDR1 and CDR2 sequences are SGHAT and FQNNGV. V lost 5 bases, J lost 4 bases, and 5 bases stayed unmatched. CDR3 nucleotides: TGTGCCAGCAGCCCTATGACAGGGGGCGGAAACACCATATATTTT. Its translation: CASSPMTGGGNTIYF.

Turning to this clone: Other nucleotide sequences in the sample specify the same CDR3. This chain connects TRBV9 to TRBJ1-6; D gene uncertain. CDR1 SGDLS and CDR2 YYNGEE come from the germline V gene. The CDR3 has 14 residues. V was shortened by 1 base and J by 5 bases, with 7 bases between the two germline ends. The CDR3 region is CASSVTGDNSPLHF. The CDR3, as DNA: TGTGCCAGCAGCGTAACTGGTGATAATTCACCCCTCCACTTT.

The CDR3 is CASSSGLNTGELFF. CDR3 bases: TGTGCCAGCAGCTCGGGACTCAACACCGGGGAGCTGTTTTTT. The gene calls are TRBV7-8 and TRBJ2-2, with a possible D match to TRBD2 (6 bases). The CDR3 spans 14 residues. The germline V gene has CDR1 SGHVS and CDR2 FQNEAQ. Trimming pared 4 bases from V and 2 bases from J, leaving 8 bases between.

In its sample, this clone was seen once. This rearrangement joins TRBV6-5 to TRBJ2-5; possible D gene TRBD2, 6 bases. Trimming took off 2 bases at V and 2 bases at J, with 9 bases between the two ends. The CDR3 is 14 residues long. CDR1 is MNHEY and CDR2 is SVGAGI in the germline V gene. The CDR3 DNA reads TGTGCCAGCAGTTACAGGCGGGGTCAAGAGACCCAGTACTTC. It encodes CASSYRRGQETQYF.

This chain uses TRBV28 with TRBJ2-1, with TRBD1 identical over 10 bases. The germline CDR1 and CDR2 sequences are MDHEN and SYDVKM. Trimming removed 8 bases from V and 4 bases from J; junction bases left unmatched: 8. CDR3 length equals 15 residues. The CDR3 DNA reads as TGTGCCAGCGGCCGGGACAGGGGAAAATACAATGAGCAGTTCTTC. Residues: CASGRDRGKYNEQFF.

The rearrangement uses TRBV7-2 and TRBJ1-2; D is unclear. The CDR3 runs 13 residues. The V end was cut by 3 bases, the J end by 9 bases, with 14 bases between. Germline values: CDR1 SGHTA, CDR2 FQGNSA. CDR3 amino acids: CASSFEQILSYTF. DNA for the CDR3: TGTGCCAGCAGCTTCGAACAGATCCTTAGCTACACCTTC.